These 5 T cell receptor beta chains originate from one sample sequenced in a study of cytomegalovirus exposure and HLA in healthy donors. The primer mix had 60 Vbeta and 13 Jbeta primers. Repertoires were generated with immunoSEQ multiplex PCR, while TCRdb's copy carries only in-frame clones and drops some. The table has roughly 120,000 clones, about 73% seen once. The sequencing input was PBMCs. The receptor set was obtained from a woman between 35 and 50 years old in good health and CMV-seropositive.

This clone was seen a few times. Other nucleotide sequences from this sample produce the same CDR3. The V and J genes are TRBV2 and TRBJ1-2; D is perhaps TRBD1 (6 bases). The CDR3 has 12 residues. With 9 bases removed from V and 1 base from J, the gap between germline ends came to 9 bases. The germline V gene encodes CDR1 SNHLY and CDR2 FYNNEI. CDR3 in amino acids: CASTGLNYGYTF. DNA for the CDR3: TGTGCCAGTACAGGGCTTAACTATGGCTACACCTTC.

This rearrangement joins TRBV5-4 to TRBJ2-2, with D possibly TRBD1 on 5 matching bases. V dropped 0 bases and J dropped 5 bases, with 8 bases sitting between them. From germline, CDR1 is SGHNT and CDR2 YYREEE (reference sequence). This CDR3 contains 14 residues. This chain's CDR3 is CASSLASGTGELFF. In DNA, the CDR3 is TGTGCCAGCAGCTTGGCGTCAGGGACCGGGGAGCTGTTTTTT.

This rearrangement joins TRBV9 to TRBJ1-1; 8 bases map to TRBD1. With 4 bases clipped from V and 8 bases from J, the junction kept 7 bases outside the gene matches. Germline values: CDR1 SGDLS, CDR2 YYNGEE. This CDR3 is built from 13 residues. CDR3 in amino acids: CASSQGAGEEAFF. DNA of the CDR3: TGTGCCAGCAGCCAGGGGGCAGGGGAGGAAGCTTTCTTT.

This chain uses TRBV4-3 with TRBJ1-1; 7 nucleotides align to TRBD1. V lost 0 bases to trimming and J lost 6 bases; unmatched junction nucleotides: 4. CDR3 size: 14 residues. The germline CDR1 and CDR2 sequences are LGHNA and YSLEER. The CDR3 here is CASSQERGQPEAFF. The DNA for the CDR3 is TGCGCCAGCAGCCAAGAAAGGGGGCAACCTGAAGCTTTCTTT.

The chain has TRBV18 and TRBJ1-5; a weak D match, TRBD1 (5 bases). Trimming pared 3 bases from V and 5 bases from J, leaving 14 bases between. Germline V lookup: CDR1 KGHSH, CDR2 LQKENI. This CDR3 region has 15 residues. CDR3 in DNA: TGTGCCAGCTCACCGGACATGGGAGGAGATCAGCCCCAGCATTTT. As protein: CASSPDMGGDQPQHF.